This T cell receptor beta chain was identified in a study of identifying expanded T cells in peripheral blood. The length of the CDR3 is 16 residues. Germline assignment: CDR1 MRHNA and CDR2 SNTAGT. Trimming cost V 0 bases and J 4 bases; bases outside gene matches: 4. Healthy donors had no documented immune events, such as infections, while sampled. Using immunoSEQ multiplex PCR, the repertoire was profiled, and TCRdb retains in-frame clones only, with some absent. The data contain 70,000 to 100,000 clones, about 90% of them singletons. Source material: blood. The sequence was obtained from a person aged 18 to 70 in good health. This chain links TRBV6-4 with TRBJ2-1; 9 bases fit TRBD2. DNA for the CDR3: TGTGCCAGCAGTGACTCGAGGACTAGCGATTACAATGAGCAGTTCTTC. Its translation: CASSDSRTSDYNEQFF.